Listed below are T cell receptor beta chains from one sample, sequenced in a study of blood T cells in healthy people across ages. Using its own MiXCR run on the 5' RACE reads, TCRdb lists one record per CDR3 protein. The sample contains 550,000 to 650,000 distinct CDR3 sequences, about 27% of which appear only once. These data are also associated with another study on T cells of mothers and their children.

The sequenced sample was blood. Receptors were obtained from a boy between 2 and 10 years old in good health. Both conserved end residues are part of each CDR3. Fields, in order: D gene, J gene, clone size, V gene, CDR3 protein, CDR3 DNA. D genes are given only for firm matches. The size of a clone is reported for some rows only, either as once, few or many, or as a class for expanded clones.

>NA|TRBJ2-4|NA|TRBV7-2
CASSLYGPRGNIQYF
TGTGCCAGCAGCTTATACGGCCCACGAGGCAACATTCAGTACTTC
>TRBD1|TRBJ2-7|NA|TRBV5-1
CASSLDQGAYEQYF
TGCGCCAGCAGCTTGGATCAGGGGGCCTACGAGCAGTACTTC
>NA|TRBJ2-7|NA|TRBV10-3
CAISESSTNEQYF
TGTGCCATCAGTGAGTCGAGCACCAACGAGCAGTACTTC
>TRBD2|TRBJ2-4|NA|TRBV20-1
CRGRAGEAKNIQYF
TGCAGGGGCAGGGCGGGGGAAGCCAAAAACATTCAGTACTTC
>TRBD2|TRBJ2-1|few|TRBV7-9
CASSKPSGYEQFF
TGTGCCAGCAGCAAACCTAGCGGGTACGAGCAGTTCTTC
>TRBD2|TRBJ2-5|few|TRBV29-1
CSVEDRTSGLSTQYF
TGCAGCGTTGAAGATCGGACTAGCGGGCTAAGTACCCAGTACTTC
>NA|TRBJ2-2|NA|TRBV7-7
CASSTTTRTDGELFF
TGTGCCAGCAGCACCACAACAAGAACCGACGGGGAGCTGTTTTTT
>TRBD1|TRBJ2-3|few|TRBV20-1
CSARVRTGGSTDTQYF
TGCAGTGCTAGAGTGAGGACAGGGGGATCCACAGATACGCAGTATTTT
>NA|TRBJ2-5|few|TRBV18
CASSHSGGNPRETQYF
TGTGCCAGCTCACATAGCGGCGGAAACCCCAGGGAGACCCAGTACTTC
>NA|TRBJ2-2|once|TRBV30
CAWKDTGELFF
TGTGCCTGGAAAGACACCGGGGAGCTGTTTTTT
>NA|TRBJ2-7|NA|TRBV30
CAWKVRGNEQYF
TGTGCCTGGAAGGTCCGGGGGAACGAGCAGTACTTC
>TRBD1|TRBJ2-3|few|TRBV29-1
CSVKTGITDTQYF
TGCAGCGTAAAGACAGGGATCACAGATACGCAGTATTTT
>TRBD2|TRBJ2-5|NA|TRBV5-1
CASSRTSGSNAETQYF
TGCGCCAGCAGCAGGACTAGCGGGAGTAATGCAGAGACCCAGTACTTC
>TRBD2|TRBJ2-1|NA|TRBV12-3/TRBV12-4
CASTPGLAGRNSYNEQFF
TGTGCCAGCACCCCGGGACTAGCGGGCCGGAACTCCTACAATGAGCAGTTCTTC
>NA|TRBJ1-4|few|TRBV12-5
CASGLVRGGAEDEKLFF
TGTGCTAGTGGTTTGGTAAGAGGGGGGGCCGAGGATGAAAAACTGTTTTTT
>NA|TRBJ2-2|NA|TRBV2
CASRSTGIVRELFF
TGTGCCAGCAGATCAACAGGGATCGTTCGGGAGCTGTTTTTT
>TRBD1|TRBJ1-2|few|TRBV30
CAWTEGATNYGYTF
TGTGCCTGGACTGAGGGGGCCACTAACTATGGCTACACCTTC
>NA|TRBJ2-7|few|TRBV10-2
CASMGIHEQYF
TGCGCCAGCATGGGTATCCACGAGCAGTACTTC
>TRBD2|TRBJ2-5|few|TRBV6-1
CASSPITFGRVGETQYF
TGTGCCAGCAGTCCTATAACGTTCGGGAGGGTGGGAGAGACCCAGTACTTC
>TRBD1|TRBJ2-5|few|TRBV11-2
CASSPGQGRDQETQYF
TGTGCCAGCAGCCCCGGACAGGGTAGGGACCAAGAGACCCAGTACTTC
>TRBD2|TRBJ2-3|NA|TRBV5-4
CASSLELAGSTDTQCF
TGTGCCAGCAGCTTGGAATTAGCGGGGTCCACAGATACGCAGTGTTTT
>NA|TRBJ1-2|NA|TRBV6-1
CASRDGNYGYTF
TGTGCCAGCAGGGACGGTAACTATGGCTACACCTTC
>TRBD1|TRBJ1-5|few|TRBV4-1
CASSQRRGPSGNQPQHF
TGCGCCAGCAGCCAACGAAGGGGGCCGAGCGGCAATCAGCCCCAGCATTTT
>NA|TRBJ2-5|many|TRBV6-1
CASSPSVETQYF
TGTGCCAGCAGTCCTAGCGTAGAGACCCAGTACTTC
>TRBD1|TRBJ1-2|NA|TRBV5-1
CASSSEGALYGYTF
TGCGCCAGCAGCTCCGAGGGGGCTCTCTATGGCTACACCTTC
>TRBD1|TRBJ2-2|NA|TRBV5-1
CASSSTGYGERELFF
TGCGCCAGCAGCTCGACAGGGTATGGTGAGAGGGAGCTGTTTTTT
>NA|TRBJ2-3|few|TRBV6-4
CASRGAGDTQYF
TGTGCCAGCCGGGGTGCGGGAGATACGCAGTATTTT
>TRBD2|TRBJ2-1|NA|TRBV6-5
CASTRGLATEQFF
TGTGCCAGCACCAGAGGACTAGCGACTGAGCAGTTCTTC
>NA|TRBJ2-2|NA|TRBV5-1
CASSLATGHSTGELFF
TGCGCCAGCAGCTTGGCCACGGGGCATTCCACCGGGGAGCTGTTTTTT
>NA|TRBJ1-2|few|TRBV12-3/TRBV12-4
CASNPSGRGYTF
TGTGCCAGCAATCCTTCAGGGCGAGGCTACACCTTC
>TRBD2|TRBJ2-7|NA|TRBV29-1
CSVTRTSGSLREQYF
TGCAGCGTTACCCGGACTAGCGGGAGTTTACGAGAGCAGTACTTC
>NA|TRBJ2-1|few|TRBV10-3
CAIRQEGSVGNNEQFF
TGTGCCATCCGGCAGGAGGGTAGCGTAGGGAACAATGAGCAGTTCTTC
>NA|TRBJ1-1|NA|TRBV30
CAWSVKRGAFF
TGTGCCTGGAGTGTAAAGAGGGGAGCTTTCTTT
>TRBD1|TRBJ2-3|NA|TRBV5-1
CASSLGQGVSTDTQYF
TGCGCCAGCAGCTTGGGGCAGGGGGTGAGCACAGATACGCAGTATTTT
>NA|TRBJ1-4|few|TRBV6-2/TRBV6-3
CASSSPRENEKLFF
TGTGCCAGCAGCTCCCCCCGGGAGAATGAAAAACTGTTTTTT
>TRBD2|TRBJ2-3|NA|TRBV6-6
CASSFTRGDETQYF
TGTGCCAGCAGTTTCACTCGGGGGGACGAGACCCAGTACTTT
>NA|TRBJ2-1|NA|TRBV27
CASRWQGVYNEQFF
TGTGCCAGTCGGTGGCAGGGCGTCTACAATGAGCAGTTCTTC
>NA|TRBJ1-2|NA|TRBV29-1
CSVEDERDHGYTF
TGCAGCGTTGAAGATGAAAGAGACCATGGCTACACCTTC
>NA|TRBJ1-4|NA|TRBV19
CASSIGPMNEKPFF
TGTGCCAGTAGTATTGGTCCGATGAATGAAAAACCGTTTTTT
>TRBD2|TRBJ2-5|NA|TRBV7-2
CASSLGGLAGVSSETQYF
TGTGCCAGCAGCTTAGGGGGACTAGCGGGGGTATCGTCAGAGACCCAGTACTTC
>NA|TRBJ2-1|NA|TRBV7-8
CASSLAGSAVHEQFF
TGTGCCAGCAGCTTAGCAGGGTCTGCTGTCCATGAGCAGTTCTTC
>TRBD1|TRBJ2-6|NA|TRBV12-3/TRBV12-4
CASSPYRGRISGASVLTF
TGTGCCAGCAGTCCCTACAGGGGGCGCATCTCTGGGGCCAGCGTCCTGACTTTC
>NA|TRBJ2-7|few|TRBV12-3/TRBV12-4
CASSLAATITYEQYF
TGTGCCAGCAGCCTGGCCGCGACAATAACCTACGAGCAGTACTTC
>TRBD1|TRBJ1-2|NA|TRBV2
CASSVYRTGDGYTF
TGTGCCAGCAGTGTATATCGGACAGGGGATGGCTACACCTTC
>TRBD2|TRBJ2-5|many|TRBV4-3
CASSQGLRLAGDETQYF
TGCGCCAGCAGCCAGGGGCTTCGTCTAGCGGGCGACGAGACCCAGTACTTC
>TRBD2|TRBJ2-7|NA|TRBV10-3
CAISESRKVKAGVYEQYF
TGTGCCATCAGTGAGTCGAGAAAGGTGAAGGCGGGAGTTTACGAGCAGTACTTC
>NA|TRBJ2-1|NA|TRBV21-1
CASSKSPAAGPYNEQFF
TGTGCCAGCAGCAAATCCCCTGCAGCGGGACCTTACAATGAGCAGTTCTTC
>TRBD1|TRBJ2-1|NA|TRBV25-1
CASSDVGGTGAYNEQFF
TGTGCCAGCAGTGATGTAGGAGGGACAGGAGCTTACAATGAGCAGTTCTTC
>TRBD2|TRBJ2-2|NA|TRBV4-3
CASSLGLAFTGELFF
TGCGCCAGCAGTCTGGGACTAGCGTTCACCGGGGAGCTGTTTTTT
>TRBD1|TRBJ2-5|many|TRBV29-1
CSVEAQTGRETQYF
TGCAGCGTTGAAGCGCAGACAGGGAGAGAGACCCAGTACTTC
>NA|TRBJ2-1|few|TRBV6-2/TRBV6-3
CASSSAPYNEQFF
TGTGCCAGCAGTTCCGCACCCTACAATGAGCAGTTCTTC